The 3 T cell receptor beta chains in this list originate from one sample, sequenced in a study of Graves' ophthalmopathy and Graves' hyperthyroidism. The sequenced template was RNA, covering the TCR beta CDR3 region. HTBI-primed RT-PCR formed the first round, and a multiplex PCR formed the second. TCRdb re-called the multiplex PCR reads through MiXCR, storing one row per CDR3 protein. The table lists about 620,000 distinct CDR3 sequences, about a fifth of them singletons, with more than 5.5% in the top ten. Specimen: peripheral blood. Every receptor here comes from a young woman with stable Graves' hyperthyroidism. Some clones in this sample may be carry-over from other donors' samples.

This clonotype came up once. DNA for the CDR3: TGTGCCAAATTGGACTCGATCTATGGCTACACCTTC. This translates into CAKLDSIYGYTF. This chain links TRBV30 with TRBJ1-2; no firm D call. This CDR3 has 12 residues. V was cut by 8 bases and J by 4 bases, with 14 bases left in between. Germline V CDR1 and CDR2: GTSNPN, SVGIG (reference sequence).

This clonotype appeared many times. CDR3 region: CASSDPGRSNTEAFF. CDR3 nucleotides: TGTGCCAGCAGTGACCCGGGACGATCGAACACTGAAGCTTTCTTT. This chain connects TRBV6-1 to TRBJ1-1, with D perhaps matching TRBD1 (5 bases). The CDR3 consists of 15 residues. The germline V gene has CDR1 MNHNS and CDR2 SASEGT. Trimming left V 3 bases short and J 1 base short, with 12 bases between.

This chain links TRBV28 with TRBJ2-7; unclear D gene. CDR1 is MDHEN and CDR2 is SYDVKM in the germline V gene. CDR3 length: 15 residues. V lost 4 bases and J lost 0, with 13 bases in between. CDR3 in amino acids: CASSSNSFSSYEQYF. Written as DNA, the CDR3 is TGTGCCAGCAGTTCCAACAGCTTCAGCTCCTACGAGCAGTACTTC.